The rows below give T cell receptor beta chains drawn from one sample of a study of T cells in Graves' hyperthyroidism and ophthalmopathy. TCRdb analysed the multiplex PCR reads with MiXCR anew, one entry per CDR3 protein. The data show about 720,000 distinct CDR3 sequences, about 17% seen once. The sample comprised blood. Receptors originate from a woman aged 45-65 years with Graves' hyperthyroidism that later progressed to Graves' ophthalmopathy. Each CDR3 is given with its conserved first and last residue. A D gene is named only where the DNA matches it firmly. The listing skips clone size in some rows; elsewhere it reads once, few, many or a size class.

many	.	TRBV11-2	15	TRBJ1-5	CASSLDKASNQPQHF	TGTGCCAGCAGCTTAGATAAGGCTAGCAATCAGCCCCAGCATTTT
many	.	TRBV27	16	TRBJ2-1	CASSTTGTKLYNEQFF	TGTGCCAGCAGCACAACCGGGACAAAACTATACAATGAGCAGTTCTTC
few	TRBD1	TRBV29-1	14	TRBJ2-3	CSSNRQGGPDTQYF	TGCAGCTCTAATAGACAGGGTGGCCCAGATACGCAGTATTTT
.	TRBD2	TRBV6-2/TRBV6-3	16	TRBJ2-7	CASSYRGSGGLYEQYF	TGTGCCAGCAGTTACCGGGGTAGCGGGGGCTTATACGAGCAGTACTTC
.	.	TRBV30	17	TRBJ2-7	CAWSVGALGFRGYEQYF	TGTGCCTGGAGTGTAGGAGCCCTCGGATTTCGTGGCTACGAGCAGTACTTC
many	TRBD1	TRBV5-1	13	TRBJ2-1	CASSSRTGSEQFF	TGCGCCAGCAGCTCGAGGACAGGGAGTGAGCAGTTCTTC
many	TRBD2	TRBV20-1	16	TRBJ2-3	CSATRTSGADTDTQYF	TGCAGTGCTACACGAACTAGCGGAGCAGACACAGATACGCAGTATTTT
few	.	TRBV7-9	13	TRBJ2-7	CASSSKGSDEQYF	TGTGCCAGCAGCTCCAAAGGGAGCGACGAGCAGTACTTC
few	.	TRBV6-2/TRBV6-3	14	TRBJ2-1	CASLLGGGHNEQFF	TGTGCCAGCCTACTAGGGGGAGGACACAATGAGCAGTTCTTC
many	.	TRBV5-1	13	TRBJ1-5	CASSPNSDQPQHF	TGCGCCAGCAGCCCTAATTCGGATCAGCCCCAGCATTTT
few	TRBD1	TRBV7-9	16	TRBJ2-7	CASSLDGWTGSYEQYF	TGTGCCAGCAGCTTAGACGGTTGGACAGGCTCCTACGAGCAGTACTTC
many	TRBD1	TRBV6-1	14	TRBJ2-7	CASSIQGSSYEQYF	TGTGCCAGCAGCATACAGGGGAGCTCCTACGAGCAGTACTTC
.	.	TRBV12-5	13	TRBJ2-1	CASNPREYDEQFF	TGTGCTAGTAATCCAAGGGAGTACGATGAGCAGTTCTTC
.	.	TRBV19	15	TRBJ1-5	CASSTGGYSNQPQHF	TGTGCCAGTAGTACGGGGGGGTATAGCAATCAGCCCCAGCATTTT
many	TRBD2	TRBV7-9	20	TRBJ2-1	CASSPSGLAGGTLSGNEQFF	TGTGCCAGCAGCCCCTCGGGACTAGCGGGGGGTACACTTTCGGGGAATGAGCAGTTCTTC
.	.	TRBV5-8	14	TRBJ1-1	CASSRGQMDTEAFF	TGCGCCAGCAGCCGAGGACAGATGGACACTGAAGCTTTCTTT
many	TRBD1	TRBV5-6	16	TRBJ2-3	CASSTSRDRSTDTQYF	TGTGCCAGCAGCACCTCCCGGGACAGGTCGACAGATACGCAGTATTTT
many	TRBD1	TRBV11-2	15	TRBJ1-2	CASSLTRGPNYGYTF	TGTGCCAGCAGCTTAACGAGGGGGCCCAACTATGGCTACACCTTC
.	TRBD2	TRBV7-9	13	TRBJ2-5	CASIRGGKEAQYF	TGTGCCAGCATCCGCGGGGGGAAGGAGGCCCAGTACTTC